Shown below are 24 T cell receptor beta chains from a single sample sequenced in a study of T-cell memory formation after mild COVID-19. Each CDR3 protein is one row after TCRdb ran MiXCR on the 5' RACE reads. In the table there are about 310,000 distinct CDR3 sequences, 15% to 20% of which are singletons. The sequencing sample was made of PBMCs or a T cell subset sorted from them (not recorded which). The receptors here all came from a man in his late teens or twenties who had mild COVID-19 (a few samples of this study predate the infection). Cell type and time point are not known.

As DNA, the CDR3 is TGCGCCAGCAGCCCGGGGATGTTGAACTATGGCTACACCTTC. Protein sequence: CASSPGMLNYGYTF. The chain links TRBV4-3 to TRBJ1-2; D gene ambiguous. Germline V gene sequence: CDR1 LGHNA, CDR2 YSLEER. V was trimmed by 4 bases and J by 2 bases, leaving 11 bases between them. This CDR3 comprises 14 residues.

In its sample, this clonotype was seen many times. This CDR3 is CASSLYEQYF. The DNA for the CDR3 is TGTGCCAGCAGCCTCTACGAGCAGTACTTC. The rearrangement joins TRBV7-3 to TRBJ2-7; D gene unclear. Trimming removed 5 bases from V and 3 bases from J, with 2 bases in between. Germline V gives CDR1 SGHTA, CDR2 FQGTGA. The length of the CDR3 is 10 residues.

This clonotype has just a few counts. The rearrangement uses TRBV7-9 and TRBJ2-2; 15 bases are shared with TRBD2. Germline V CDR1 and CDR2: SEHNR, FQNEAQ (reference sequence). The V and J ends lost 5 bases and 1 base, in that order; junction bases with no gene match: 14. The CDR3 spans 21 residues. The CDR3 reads CASSPRLSGTSGGWNTGELFF. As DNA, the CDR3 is TGTGCCAGCAGCCCGCGCCTCTCCGGGACTAGCGGGGGGTGGAACACCGGGGAGCTGTTTTTT.

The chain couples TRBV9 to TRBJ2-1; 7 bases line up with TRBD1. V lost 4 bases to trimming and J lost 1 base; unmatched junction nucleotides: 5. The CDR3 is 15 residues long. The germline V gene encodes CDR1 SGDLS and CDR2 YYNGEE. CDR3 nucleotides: TGTGCCAGCAGCCCGACCAGGGGGTCCTACAATGAGCAGTTCTTC. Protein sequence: CASSPTRGSYNEQFF.

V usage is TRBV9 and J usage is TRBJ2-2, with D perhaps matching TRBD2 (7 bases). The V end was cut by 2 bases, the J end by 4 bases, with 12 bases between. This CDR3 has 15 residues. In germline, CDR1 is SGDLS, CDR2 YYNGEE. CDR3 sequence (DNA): TGTGCCAGCAGCGTCCAGGGGAGGGTCACCGGGGAGCTGTTTTTT. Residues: CASSVQGRVTGELFF.

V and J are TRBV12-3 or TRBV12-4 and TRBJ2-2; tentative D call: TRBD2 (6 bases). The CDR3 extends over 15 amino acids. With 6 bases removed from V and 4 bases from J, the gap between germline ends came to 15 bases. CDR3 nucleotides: TGTGCCAGCAGCATTGGGACTCCCGGCACCGGGGAGCTGTTTTTT. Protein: CASSIGTPGTGELFF.

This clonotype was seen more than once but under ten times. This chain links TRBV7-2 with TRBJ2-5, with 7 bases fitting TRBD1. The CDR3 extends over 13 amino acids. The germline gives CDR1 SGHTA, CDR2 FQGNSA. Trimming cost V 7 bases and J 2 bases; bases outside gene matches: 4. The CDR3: CASNRDRQETQYF. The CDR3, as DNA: TGTGCCAGCAATCGGGACAGACAAGAGACCCAGTACTTC.

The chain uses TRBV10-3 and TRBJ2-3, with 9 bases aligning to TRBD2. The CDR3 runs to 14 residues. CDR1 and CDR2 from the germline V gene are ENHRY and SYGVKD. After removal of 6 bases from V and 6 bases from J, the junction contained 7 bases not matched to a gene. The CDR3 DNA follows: TGTGCCATCAGAAGCGGGGGGCCCGGCGATACGCAGTATTTT. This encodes CAIRSGGPGDTQYF.

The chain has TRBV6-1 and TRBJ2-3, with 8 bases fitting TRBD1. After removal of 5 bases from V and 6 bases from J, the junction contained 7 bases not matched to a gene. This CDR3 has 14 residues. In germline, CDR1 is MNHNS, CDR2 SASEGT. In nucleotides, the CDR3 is TGTGCCAGCAGTCGGACAGGGTTCATGGATACGCAGTATTTT. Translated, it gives CASSRTGFMDTQYF.

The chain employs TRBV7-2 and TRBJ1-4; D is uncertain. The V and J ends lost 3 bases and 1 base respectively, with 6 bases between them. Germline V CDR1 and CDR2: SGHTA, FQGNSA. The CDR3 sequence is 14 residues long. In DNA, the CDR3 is TGTGCCAGCAGCTTTGGGTTAACTAATGAAAAACTGTTTTTT. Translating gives CASSFGLTNEKLFF.

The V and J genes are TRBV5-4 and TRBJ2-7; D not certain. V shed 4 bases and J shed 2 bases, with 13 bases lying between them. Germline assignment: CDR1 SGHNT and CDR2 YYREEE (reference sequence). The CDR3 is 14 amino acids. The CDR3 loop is CASSPPGQAYEQYF. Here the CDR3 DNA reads TGTGCCAGCAGCCCCCCCGGGCAGGCCTACGAGCAGTACTTC.

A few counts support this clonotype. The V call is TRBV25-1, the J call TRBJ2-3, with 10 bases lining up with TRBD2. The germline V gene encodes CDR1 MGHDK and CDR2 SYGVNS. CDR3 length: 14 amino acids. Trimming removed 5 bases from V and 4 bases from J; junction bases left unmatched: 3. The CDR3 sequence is CASSKRGGPDTQYF. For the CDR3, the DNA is TGTGCCAGCAGTAAGCGGGGGGGCCCAGATACGCAGTATTTT.

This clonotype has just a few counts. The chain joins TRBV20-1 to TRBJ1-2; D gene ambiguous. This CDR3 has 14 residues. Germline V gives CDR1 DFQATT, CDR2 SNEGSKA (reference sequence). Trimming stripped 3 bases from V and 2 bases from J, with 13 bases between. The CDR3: CSASSHGGNYGYTF. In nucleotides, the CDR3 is TGCAGTGCTAGTTCCCACGGAGGGAACTATGGCTACACCTTC.

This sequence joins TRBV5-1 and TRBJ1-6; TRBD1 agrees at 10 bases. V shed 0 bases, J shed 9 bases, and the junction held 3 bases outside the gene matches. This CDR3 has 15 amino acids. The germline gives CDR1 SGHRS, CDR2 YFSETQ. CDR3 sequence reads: CASSLGQGASSPLHF. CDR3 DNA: TGCGCCAGCAGCTTGGGACAGGGGGCCTCTTCACCCCTCCACTTT.

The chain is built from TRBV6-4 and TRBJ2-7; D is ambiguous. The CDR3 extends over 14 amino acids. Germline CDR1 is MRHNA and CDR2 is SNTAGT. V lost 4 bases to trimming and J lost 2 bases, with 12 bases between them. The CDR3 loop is CASSGFLGTYEQYF. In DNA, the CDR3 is TGTGCCAGCAGTGGTTTCCTGGGGACCTACGAGCAGTACTTC.

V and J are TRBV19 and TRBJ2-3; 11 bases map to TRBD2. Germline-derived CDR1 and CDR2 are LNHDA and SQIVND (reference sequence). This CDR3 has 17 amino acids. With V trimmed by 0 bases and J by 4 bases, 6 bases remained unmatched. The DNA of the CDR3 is TGTGCCAGTAGTATAGATTCCCCGGGACTAGCGGCAGATACGCAGTATTTT. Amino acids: CASSIDSPGLAADTQYF.

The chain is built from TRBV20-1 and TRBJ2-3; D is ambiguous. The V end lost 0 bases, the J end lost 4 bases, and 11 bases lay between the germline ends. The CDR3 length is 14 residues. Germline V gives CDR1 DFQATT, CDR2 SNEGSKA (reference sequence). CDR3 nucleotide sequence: TGCAGTGCTAGAGAGGCACCGCGAGCAGATACGCAGTATTTT. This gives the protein CSAREAPRADTQYF.

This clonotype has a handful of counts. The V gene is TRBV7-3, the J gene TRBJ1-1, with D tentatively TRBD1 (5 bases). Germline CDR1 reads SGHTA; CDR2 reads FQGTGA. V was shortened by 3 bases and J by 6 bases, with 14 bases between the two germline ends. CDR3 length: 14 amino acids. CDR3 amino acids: CASSFVPWGAEAFF. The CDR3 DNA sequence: TGTGCCAGCAGCTTCGTCCCTTGGGGGGCTGAAGCTTTCTTT.

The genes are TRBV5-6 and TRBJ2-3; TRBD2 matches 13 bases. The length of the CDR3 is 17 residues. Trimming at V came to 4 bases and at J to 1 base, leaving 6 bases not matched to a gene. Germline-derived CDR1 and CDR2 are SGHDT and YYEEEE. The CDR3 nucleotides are TGTGCCAGCAGCGGAGGACTAGCGGGGGCTGGCACAGATACGCAGTATTTT. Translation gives CASSGGLAGAGTDTQYF.

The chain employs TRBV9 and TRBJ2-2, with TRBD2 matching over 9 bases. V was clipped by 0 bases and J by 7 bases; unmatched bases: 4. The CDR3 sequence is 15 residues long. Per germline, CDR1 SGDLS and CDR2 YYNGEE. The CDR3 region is CASSVGAGGDGELFF. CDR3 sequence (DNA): TGTGCCAGCAGCGTAGGAGCGGGGGGAGACGGGGAGCTGTTTTTT.

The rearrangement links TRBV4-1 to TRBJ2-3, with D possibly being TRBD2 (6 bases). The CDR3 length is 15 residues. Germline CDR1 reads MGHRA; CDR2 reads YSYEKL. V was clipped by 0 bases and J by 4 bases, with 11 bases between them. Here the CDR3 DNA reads TGCGCCAGCAGCCAAGAGGCAGCGGGCCCAGATACGCAGTATTTT. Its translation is CASSQEAAGPDTQYF.

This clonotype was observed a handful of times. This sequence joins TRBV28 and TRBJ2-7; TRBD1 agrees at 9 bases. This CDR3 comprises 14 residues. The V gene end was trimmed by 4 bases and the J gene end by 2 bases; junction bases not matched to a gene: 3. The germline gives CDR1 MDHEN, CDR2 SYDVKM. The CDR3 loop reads CASSSWTGAYEQYV. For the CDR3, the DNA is TGTGCCAGCAGTTCCTGGACAGGGGCCTACGAGCAGTACGTC.

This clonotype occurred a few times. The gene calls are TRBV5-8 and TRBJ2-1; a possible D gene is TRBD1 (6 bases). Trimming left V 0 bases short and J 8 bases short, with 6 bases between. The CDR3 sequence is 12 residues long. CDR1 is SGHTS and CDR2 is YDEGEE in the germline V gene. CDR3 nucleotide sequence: TGTGCCAGCAGCTTGGACAGGGATGAGCAGTTCTTC. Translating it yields CASSLDRDEQFF.

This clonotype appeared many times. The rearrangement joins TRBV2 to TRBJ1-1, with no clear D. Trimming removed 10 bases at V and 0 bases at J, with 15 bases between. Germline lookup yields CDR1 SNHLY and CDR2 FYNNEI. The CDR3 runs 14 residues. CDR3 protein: CATSPAGMNTEAFF. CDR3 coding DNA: TGTGCCACATCTCCGGCAGGCATGAACACTGAAGCTTTCTTT.